The 29 T cell receptor beta chains in this list originate from one sample, sequenced in a study of cytomegalovirus exposure and HLA in healthy donors. The PCR contained 60 Vbeta and 13 Jbeta primers. Data came from immunoSEQ multiplex PCR; TCRdb stores just in-frame clones and leaves some out. The sample consists of 150,000 to 200,000 clones, over 75% of them appearing once. Sequencing was performed on PBMCs. These receptor sequences come from a girl under two years old in good health and CMV-seronegative.

The rearrangement links TRBV7-9 to TRBJ1-2; D ambiguous. V was clipped by 5 bases and J by 0 bases, with 16 bases between them. Germline CDR1 SEHNR, CDR2 FQNEAQ (reference sequence). CDR3 size: 16 residues. Here the CDR3 DNA reads TGTGCCAGCAGCAACAGTCCCCCCAGAACTAACTATGGCTACACCTTC. Translating it yields CASSNSPPRTNYGYTF.

V and J are TRBV7-2 and TRBJ2-7; unclear D gene. Germline CDR1 SGHTA, CDR2 FQGNSA. Trimming took 5 bases from V and 6 from J, leaving 20 bases between them. This CDR3 has 15 amino acids. The CDR3 sequence: CASSPRPGLRREQYF. CDR3 nucleotide sequence: TGTGCCAGCAGCCCCCGTCCAGGCCTACGGCGCGAGCAGTACTTC.

This rearrangement joins TRBV5-6 to TRBJ1-3; perhaps TRBD1 as D (5 bases). Deletions cut 4 bases from V and 8 bases from J, with 13 bases between. CDR3 length: 13 residues. Germline V lookup: CDR1 SGHDT, CDR2 YYEEEE. The CDR3 DNA reads as TGTGCCAGCAGCCCAGGACGGGGGTACACCATATATTTT. Translation gives CASSPGRGYTIYF.

The CDR3 DNA follows: TGTGCCTGGAGTGGACAGGCGGACGAGACCCAGTACTTC. It encodes CAWSGQADETQYF. The J gene is TRBJ2-5, the V gene TRBV30; perhaps TRBD1 as D (6 bases). The germline V gene encodes CDR1 GTSNPN and CDR2 SVGIG (reference sequence). CDR3 size: 13 residues. Trimming left V 1 base short and J 5 bases short, with 11 bases between. The full variable domain, its missing parts supplied by reference TRBV30 and TRBJ2-5, is SQTIHQWPATLVQPVGSPLSLECTVEGTSNPNLYWYRQAAGRGLQLLFYSVGIGQISSEVPQNLSASRPQDRQFILSSKKLLLSDSGFYLCAWSGQADETQYFGPGTRLLVL.

This clone was picked up one time. This CDR3 is CASSFRIPGELFF. The CDR3 DNA follows: TGTGCCAGCAGTTTCAGGATACCCGGGGAGCTGTTTTTT. V usage is TRBV27 and J usage is TRBJ2-2, with D unresolved. The ends were cut back, 3 bases at V and 6 bases at J, with 8 bases in the middle. This CDR3 has 13 amino acids. The germline V gene has CDR1 MNHEY and CDR2 SMNVEV (reference sequence).

The V call is TRBV4-1, the J call TRBJ1-1; no firm D call. Trimming took off 0 bases at V and 0 bases at J, with 8 bases between the two ends. The germline V gene encodes CDR1 MGHRA and CDR2 YSYEKL. CDR3 size: 15 residues. The CDR3 coding sequence is TGCGCCAGCAGCCAAGAAGAGAGGATGAACACTGAAGCTTTCTTT. Translating it yields CASSQEERMNTEAFF.

This chain uses TRBV25-1 with TRBJ1-1, with 9 bases identical to TRBD1. CDR1 is MGHDK, CDR2 SYGVNS, per germline. This CDR3 spans 13 amino acids. Germline trimming cut 6 bases from V and 3 bases from J; bases unmatched to any gene: 2. CDR3 sequence reads: CASRGQGYTEAFF. The CDR3 DNA is TGTGCCAGCAGGGGACAGGGCTACACTGAAGCTTTCTTT.

This chain connects TRBV4-1 to TRBJ2-2; TRBD2 agrees at 8 bases. CDR3 length: 15 amino acids. The V gene's germline CDR1 is MGHRA and CDR2 YSYEKL. Unmatched junction bases numbered 10, after V lost 4 bases and J lost 9 bases. CDR3 amino acids: CASSLEGPGGRELFF. The CDR3 nucleotides read TGCGCCAGCAGCCTGGAGGGCCCGGGGGGGCGGGAGCTGTTTTTT.

The V and J genes are TRBV11-2 and TRBJ1-3; the D is unclear. The CDR3 runs 14 residues. V was cut by 4 bases and J by 0 bases, with 7 bases left in between. Germline lookup yields CDR1 SGHAT and CDR2 FQNNGV. CDR3: CASSSLSSGNTIYF. DNA of the CDR3: TGTGCCAGCAGCTCGCTAAGCTCTGGAAACACCATATATTTT.

In this sample, this clone turned up a few times. The CDR3 nucleotides read TGTGCCTGGAGTGGCCCAGGGGGACCCTACGAGCAGTACTTC. It specifies CAWSGPGGPYEQYF. The rearrangement links TRBV30 to TRBJ2-7; 7 nucleotides agree with TRBD1. Trimming cost V 1 base and J 2 bases; bases outside gene matches: 5. In germline, CDR1 is GTSNPN, CDR2 SVGIG (reference sequence). This CDR3 contains 14 residues.

This clone was seen only a few times. The CDR3 sequence: CATQTGNTEAFF. The DNA for the CDR3 is TGTGCCACCCAAACAGGGAACACTGAAGCTTTCTTT. The rearrangement links TRBV10-3 to TRBJ1-1; D may be TRBD1 (5 bases). The CDR3 runs to 12 residues. The germline V and J ends were trimmed by 10 bases and 1 base, with 10 bases remaining between them. CDR1 ENHRY and CDR2 SYGVKD come from the germline V gene.

The chain is built from TRBV4-3 and TRBJ2-7; 10 bases line up with TRBD2. Trimming took 0 bases from V and 4 from J; bases not matched to a gene: 9. The CDR3 is made up of 17 amino acids. The germline gives CDR1 LGHNA, CDR2 YSLEER. CDR3 DNA sequence: TGCGCCAGCAGCCAAGACCTAGGAGGACTAGCGGTTTACGAGCAGTACTTC. Its translation is CASSQDLGGLAVYEQYF.

The chain carries TRBV30 and TRBJ1-3; TRBD1 might be the D (5 bases). Trimming left V 5 bases short and J 6 bases short, with 20 bases between. The CDR3 has 15 amino acids. The germline V gene encodes CDR1 GTSNPN and CDR2 SVGIG (reference sequence). CDR3 in amino acids: CAWLLYGAPTNTIYF. The CDR3, as DNA: TGTGCCTGGCTACTTTATGGGGCACCTACAAACACCATATATTTT. Full variable domain (rest looked up from reference TRBV30 and TRBJ1-3): SQTIHQWPATLVQPVGSPLSLECTVEGTSNPNLYWYRQAAGRGLQLLFYSVGIGQISSEVPQNLSASRPQDRQFILSSKKLLLSDSGFYLCAWLLYGAPTNTIYFGEGSWLTVV.

The genes are TRBV30 and TRBJ2-5; weak D call: TRBD2 (7 bases). CDR1 is GTSNPN and CDR2 is SVGIG in the germline V gene (reference sequence). Trimming shortened V by 5 bases and J by 4 bases, and 17 bases separated the two germline ends. The CDR3 is 14 amino acids. This chain's CDR3 is CAWGLGGLRETQYF. DNA of the CDR3: TGTGCCTGGGGATTGGGGGGGCTCAGAGAGACCCAGTACTTC.

V and J are TRBV4-1 and TRBJ2-1, with 12 bases fitting TRBD2. The CDR3 loop spans 17 amino acids. With V trimmed by 2 bases and J by 3 bases, 5 bases remained unmatched. Looked up from germline, CDR1 is MGHRA and CDR2 is YSYEKL. The CDR3 DNA sequence: TGCGCCAGCAGCCAAACGACTAGCGGGAGCTACTACAATGAGCAGTTCTTC. Protein: CASSQTTSGSYYNEQFF.

The chain couples TRBV5-4 to TRBJ2-1; D remains ambiguous. The germline V gene encodes CDR1 SGHNT and CDR2 YYREEE (reference sequence). The V end was cut by 4 bases, the J end by 6 bases, with 14 bases between. This CDR3 spans 14 amino acids. For the CDR3, the DNA is TGTGCCAGCAGCCCGACCCTGACGGGCAATGAGCAGTTCTTC. It translates to CASSPTLTGNEQFF.

V and J are TRBV4-1 and TRBJ1-3; D is unclear. This CDR3 is built from 15 residues. Germline V CDR1 and CDR2: MGHRA, YSYEKL. Trimming removed 1 base at V and 4 bases at J, with 11 bases between. CDR3 nucleotides: TGCGCCAGCAGCCAAGTAGGAGGAAGAGGAAACACCATATATTTT. Translation gives CASSQVGGRGNTIYF.

The rearrangement links TRBV6-5 to TRBJ2-7; TRBD1 is a possible D gene (6 bases). The germline V gene encodes CDR1 MNHEY and CDR2 SVGAGI. The CDR3 runs 15 residues. V lost 0 bases, J lost 3 bases, and 12 bases lay in between. This chain's CDR3 is CASSYSNTQGYEQYF. DNA for the CDR3: TGTGCCAGCAGTTACTCGAACACACAGGGCTACGAGCAGTACTTC.

This clone was detected only once. The chain links TRBV18 to TRBJ1-1, with D perhaps TRBD1 (6 bases). Germline lookup yields CDR1 KGHSH and CDR2 LQKENI. The CDR3 is made up of 13 amino acids. V lost 6 bases, J lost 1 base, and 9 bases lay in between. The CDR3 loop is CASSGQTNTEAFF. As DNA, the CDR3 is TGTGCCAGCTCCGGACAGACGAACACTGAAGCTTTCTTT. Looking up the rest from reference TRBV18 and TRBJ1-1 gives the full variable domain: NAGVMQNPRHLVRRRGQEARLRCSPMKGHSHVYWYRQLPEEGLKFMVYLQKENIIDESGMPKERFSAEFPKEGPSILRIQQVVRGDSAAYFCASSGQTNTEAFFGQGTRLTVV.

The gene calls are TRBV4-3 and TRBJ2-5; 14 bases are shared with TRBD2. The J call may not be correct, given that the DNA end is closer to TRBJ2-7. The CDR3 contains 17 residues. Germline V gene sequence: CDR1 LGHNA, CDR2 YSLEER. The CDR3 region is CASSLAPGLAGGNEQYF. The CDR3 nucleotides are TGCGCCAGCAGCCTCGCACCAGGACTAGCGGGAGGCAACGAGCAGTACTTC.

The chain uses TRBV7-9 and TRBJ2-7; 8 positions agree with TRBD2. The CDR3 is made up of 15 amino acids. Germline V gives CDR1 SEHNR, CDR2 FQNEAQ (reference sequence). J was trimmed by 5 bases and V by 1 base; bases with no gene match: 7. The CDR3 reads CASSLGREVRDEQYF. The CDR3 bases are TGTGCCAGCAGCTTAGGGCGGGAGGTGCGAGACGAGCAGTACTTC.

The chain combines TRBV10-3 with TRBJ2-3; D is unresolved. The CDR3 consists of 15 residues. Trimming cost V 1 base and J 4 bases, with 12 bases left between them. CDR1 ENHRY and CDR2 SYGVKD come from the germline V gene. CDR3 in DNA: TGTGCCATCAGTGAGTTGTCAAAAGCCCCAGATACGCAGTATTTT. Protein product: CAISELSKAPDTQYF.

The chain couples TRBV7-2 to TRBJ2-7; 8 positions match TRBD2. Germline CDR1 and CDR2: SGHTA and FQGNSA. V shed 2 bases, J shed 3 bases, and the junction held 3 bases outside the gene matches. This CDR3 region has 14 residues. CDR3 in DNA: TGTGCCAGCAGCTTATCGGGGGGGAACTACGAGCAGTACTTC. Translating gives CASSLSGGNYEQYF.

This sequence joins TRBV5-6 and TRBJ2-7; D possibly corresponds to TRBD2 (6 bases). In germline, CDR1 is SGHDT, CDR2 YYEEEE. The CDR3 is 15 amino acids. With 4 bases removed from V and 5 bases from J, the gap between germline ends came to 19 bases. This chain's CDR3 is CASSLDPGLYNEQYF. The CDR3, as DNA: TGTGCCAGCAGCCTGGACCCCGGACTATACAACGAGCAGTACTTC. Full variable domain (remainder filled in from reference TRBV5-6 and TRBJ2-7): DAGVTQSPTHLIKTRGQQVTLRCSPKSGHDTVSWYQQALGQGPQFIFQYYEEEERQRGNFPDRFSGHQFPNYSSELNVNALLLGDSALYLCASSLDPGLYNEQYFGPGTRLTVT.

The V gene is TRBV2, the J gene TRBJ1-6; TRBD1 matches at 9 bases. The CDR3 has 17 amino acids. V lost 6 bases, J lost 8 bases, and 14 bases stayed unmatched. Per the germline V gene, CDR1 is SNHLY and CDR2 is FYNNEI. The CDR3 here is CASRDPTGQGKDSPLHF. CDR3 bases: TGTGCCAGCAGAGACCCCACAGGACAGGGGAAGGATTCACCCCTCCACTTT.

The genes are TRBV2 and TRBJ1-2, with D perhaps matching TRBD1 (6 bases). V lost 6 bases to trimming and J lost 6 bases, with 20 bases between them. CDR1 and CDR2 (germline): SNHLY, FYNNEI. The CDR3 runs to 15 residues. The CDR3 reads CASSPLATGTDGYTF. The CDR3 DNA reads as TGTGCCAGCAGCCCTCTTGCCACAGGGACGGATGGCTACACCTTC.

With respect to this clone: Sequence at one end of the junction differs from germline and may be a read error. The chain recombines TRBV5-1 with TRBJ1-3, with D tentatively TRBD1 (5 bases). Germline loops: CDR1 SGHRS, CDR2 YFSETQ. The CDR3 contains 18 residues. This CDR3 is CASTLVPLTANSGNTIYF. The CDR3 nucleotides are TGCGCCAGCACCTTGGTACCGCTGACAGCAAACTCTGGAAACACCATATATTTT.

The V and J genes are TRBV19 and TRBJ2-7, with a possible D match to TRBD1 (6 bases). V was cut by 5 bases and J by 3 bases, with 11 bases left in between. This CDR3 is built from 13 residues. The germline V gene encodes CDR1 LNHDA and CDR2 SQIVND (reference sequence). The CDR3 DNA reads as TGTGCCAGTAGTCCGACAGGTAGCTACGAGCAGTACTTC. Its protein is CASSPTGSYEQYF.

The chain carries TRBV14 and TRBJ2-7, with D perhaps matching TRBD2 (5 bases). With 4 bases removed from V and 0 bases from J, the gap between germline ends came to 10 bases. Per germline, CDR1 SGHDN and CDR2 FVKESK. This CDR3 is 14 amino acids long. The CDR3 spells CASSLAPRSYEQYF. The DNA for the CDR3 is TGTGCCAGCAGCCTAGCGCCGCGCTCCTACGAGCAGTACTTC. The full variable domain, its missing parts supplied by reference TRBV14 and TRBJ2-7, is EAGVTQFPSHSVIEKGQTVTLRCDPISGHDNLYWYRRVMGKEIKFLLHFVKESKQDESGMPNNRFLAERTGGTYSTLKVQPAELEDSGVYFCASSLAPRSYEQYFGPGTRLTVT.